A single sample is the source of the 18 T cell receptor beta chains below, sequenced in a study of cytomegalovirus exposure and HLA in healthy donors. The data were produced by immunoSEQ multiplex PCR, yet TCRdb's version contains in-frame clones alone and is incomplete. Among about 240,000 clones listed, approximately 87% were seen once. The sequenced sample consisted of PBMCs. These TCRs come from a man younger than 35 in good health and CMV-seronegative.

The V and J genes are TRBV4-2 and TRBJ1-6, with D possibly TRBD1 on 6 matching bases. The CDR3 runs to 16 residues. V lost 4 bases and J 7 bases, leaving 17 bases between the germline ends. Germline V CDR1 and CDR2: LGHNA, YNFKEQ. DNA for the CDR3: TGTGCCAGCAGCCCCCACCCATTGCAGGGGAATTCACCCCTCCACTTT. This codes for CASSPHPLQGNSPLHF.

The CDR3: CASSPQNTYEQYF. The DNA of the CDR3 is TGTGCCAGCAGTCCTCAGAATACCTACGAGCAGTACTTC. The V gene is TRBV27, the J gene TRBJ2-7; D not certain. CDR3 length equals 13 residues. Trimming removed 5 bases from V and 2 bases from J, with 10 bases in between. Germline CDR1 is MNHEY and CDR2 is SMNVEV (reference sequence).

The chain carries TRBV7-9 and TRBJ2-7, with D maybe TRBD2 (5 bases). From germline, CDR1 is SEHNR and CDR2 FQNEAQ (reference sequence). This CDR3 contains 13 residues. Trimming pared 5 bases from V and 2 bases from J, leaving 10 bases between. The CDR3 loop reads CASSQYSAYEQYF. The CDR3 DNA follows: TGTGCCAGCAGCCAATATAGCGCCTACGAGCAGTACTTC. The variable domain in full, with the rest retrieved from reference TRBV7-9 and TRBJ2-7, is DTGVSQNPRHKITKRGQNVTFRCDPISEHNRLYWYRQTLGQGPEFLTYFQNEAQLEKSRLLSDRFSAERPKGSFSTLEIQRTEQGDSAMYLCASSQYSAYEQYFGPGTRLTVT.

This clone was detected only once. The chain joins TRBV7-2 to TRBJ2-7; D gene ambiguous. Germline lookup yields CDR1 SGHTA and CDR2 FQGNSA. Trimming removed 3 bases from V and 5 bases from J, with 17 bases in between. This CDR3 spans 15 amino acids. This chain's CDR3 is CASSFTDPGGDEQYF. The CDR3 DNA sequence: TGTGCCAGCAGCTTTACCGACCCCGGCGGAGACGAGCAGTACTTC.

The chain carries TRBV9 and TRBJ1-3, with TRBD1 as a possible D gene (5 bases). V was cut by 0 bases and J by 0 bases, with 10 bases left in between. The CDR3 runs to 16 residues. Germline V lookup: CDR1 SGDLS, CDR2 YYNGEE. The CDR3 sequence is CASSVAWGGSGNTIYF. The CDR3 DNA is TGTGCCAGCAGCGTAGCGTGGGGGGGCTCTGGAAACACCATATATTTT.

The rearrangement uses TRBV2 and TRBJ1-1; no clear D gene. Germline lookup yields CDR1 SNHLY and CDR2 FYNNEI. The CDR3 runs to 14 residues. Trimming left V 7 bases short and J 10 bases short, with 22 bases between. This CDR3 reads CASTPRVGQAGAFF. The CDR3 bases are TGTGCCAGCACCCCTAGGGTTGGGCAGGCGGGAGCTTTCTTT.

The chain joins TRBV6-4 to TRBJ2-1, with a tentative D call TRBD2 (5 bases). The CDR3 is 14 amino acids. V lost 4 bases to trimming and J lost 9 bases, with 16 bases between them. Germline V lookup: CDR1 MRHNA, CDR2 SNTAGT. In DNA, the CDR3 is TGTGCCAGCAGTGCCGGGGTAGTATCGTTTGAGCAGTTCTTC. Translation: CASSAGVVSFEQFF.

V gene TRBV18 combines with J gene TRBJ2-1; D is unresolved. Germline values: CDR1 KGHSH, CDR2 LQKENI. The CDR3 sequence is 14 residues long. The V gene lost 2 bases and the J gene lost 7 bases, with 12 bases spanning the gap. The DNA for the CDR3 is TGTGCCAGCTCACCAGGTATAGTTTTGAATGAGCAGTTCTTC. This translates into CASSPGIVLNEQFF.

The V gene is TRBV5-1, the J gene TRBJ2-2; TRBD2 agrees at 9 bases. CDR3 length: 17 residues. In germline, CDR1 is SGHRS, CDR2 YFSETQ. The J segment lost 6 bases and the V segment lost 0 bases, leaving 9 bases of the junction unmatched. Here the CDR3 reads CASSLDLAGNIAGELFF. The DNA of the CDR3 is TGCGCCAGCAGCTTGGATCTAGCGGGGAATATCGCCGGGGAGCTGTTTTTT.

The rearrangement uses TRBV27 and TRBJ2-5; tentative D call: TRBD1 (5 bases). This CDR3 is built from 14 residues. Germline V CDR1 and CDR2: MNHEY, SMNVEV (reference sequence). Trimming shortened V by 1 base and J by 2 bases, and 8 bases separated the two germline ends. The CDR3 DNA follows: TGTGCCAGCAGTTTATTAGGGGATCAAGAGACCCAGTACTTC. This gives the protein CASSLLGDQETQYF.

The chain recombines TRBV7-2 with TRBJ1-2, with 9 bases matching TRBD1. V lost 2 bases to trimming and J lost 7 bases; unmatched junction nucleotides: 8. Germline lookup yields CDR1 SGHTA and CDR2 FQGNSA. This CDR3 is 15 amino acids long. The CDR3 here is CASSLTGGLSGGYTF. The CDR3 nucleotides are TGTGCCAGCAGCTTAACAGGGGGCTTAAGTGGTGGCTACACCTTC.

This clone was seen a few times. The rearrangement links TRBV7-9 to TRBJ2-5, with a possible D match to TRBD1 (5 bases). The CDR3 extends over 13 amino acids. The germline V gene encodes CDR1 SEHNR and CDR2 FQNEAQ (reference sequence). V was pared by 6 bases and J by 5 bases, with 13 bases between. The CDR3 loop reads CASRSVGRETQYF. The CDR3 DNA reads TGTGCCAGCAGGTCCGTGGGGCGCGAGACCCAGTACTTC.

This clone has just one count. V is TRBV27 and J is TRBJ1-2, with D possibly being TRBD1 (5 bases). Trimming pared 4 bases from V and 8 bases from J, leaving 11 bases between. This CDR3 is 12 amino acids long. Per the germline V gene, CDR1 is MNHEY and CDR2 is SMNVEV (reference sequence). The CDR3, as DNA: TGTGCCAGCAGTTCAGGGCTGGACGGCTACACCTTC. This translates into CASSSGLDGYTF.

About this clone: One junction end disagrees with the germline gene, perhaps due to a read error. The V and J genes are TRBV27 and TRBJ2-1, with 13 nucleotides matching TRBD2. The CDR3 is 17 amino acids. Germline loops: CDR1 MNHEY, CDR2 SMNVEV (reference sequence). CDR3 DNA: TGTGCCAGCAGTACACTAGCGGGAGGGCCTTCCTACCATGAGCAGTTCTTC. This translates into CASSTLAGGPSYHEQFF.

The table lists this clone with a few counts. This rearrangement joins TRBV7-8 to TRBJ1-6; D is unclear. V was pared by 3 bases and J by 7 bases, with 13 bases between. The CDR3 consists of 15 residues. Germline CDR1 is SGHVS and CDR2 is FQNEAQ. In nucleotides, the CDR3 is TGTGCCAGCAGCTTTGGCGGGCAGCCGAATTCACCCCTCCACTTT. Protein: CASSFGGQPNSPLHF.

The chain recombines TRBV5-4 with TRBJ2-7, with TRBD2 matching over 8 bases. In germline, CDR1 is SGHNT, CDR2 YYREEE (reference sequence). CDR3 size: 15 residues. The J segment lost 2 bases and the V segment lost 4 bases, leaving 8 bases of the junction unmatched. CDR3 in amino acids: CASSPRGGRAYEQYF. In DNA form, the CDR3 reads TGTGCCAGCAGCCCCCGGGGGGGCCGGGCCTACGAGCAGTACTTC.

This clone was detected once. V usage is TRBV7-6 and J usage is TRBJ1-6; weak D call: TRBD1 (5 bases). The V end was cut by 7 bases, the J end by 7 bases, with 17 bases between. The CDR3 consists of 15 residues. Germline CDR1 is SGHVS and CDR2 is FNYEAQ. In DNA, the CDR3 is TGTGCCAGCACACTCGGGGGGGTGCGGAATTCACCCCTCCACTTT. Translation: CASTLGGVRNSPLHF.

The chain links TRBV29-1 to TRBJ2-3; tentatively, D is TRBD1 (5 bases). This CDR3 has 12 amino acids. Trimming removed 7 bases from V and 6 bases from J, with 14 bases in between. Germline CDR1 and CDR2: SQVTM and ANQGSEA. In DNA, the CDR3 is TGCAGCGCCGGACAAGAGGTGGATACGCAGTATTTT. Translated, it gives CSAGQEVDTQYF.